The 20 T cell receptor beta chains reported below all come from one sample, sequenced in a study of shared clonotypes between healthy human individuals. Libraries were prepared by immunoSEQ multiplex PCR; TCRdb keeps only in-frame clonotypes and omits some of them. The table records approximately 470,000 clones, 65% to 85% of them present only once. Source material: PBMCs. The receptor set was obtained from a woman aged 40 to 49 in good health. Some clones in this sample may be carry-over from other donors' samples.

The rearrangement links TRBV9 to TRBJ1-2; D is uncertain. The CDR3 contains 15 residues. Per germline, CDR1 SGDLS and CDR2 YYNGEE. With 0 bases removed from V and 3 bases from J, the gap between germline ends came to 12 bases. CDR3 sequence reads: CASSVEGDVDYGYTF. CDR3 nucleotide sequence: TGTGCCAGCAGCGTAGAAGGAGACGTTGACTATGGCTACACCTTC.

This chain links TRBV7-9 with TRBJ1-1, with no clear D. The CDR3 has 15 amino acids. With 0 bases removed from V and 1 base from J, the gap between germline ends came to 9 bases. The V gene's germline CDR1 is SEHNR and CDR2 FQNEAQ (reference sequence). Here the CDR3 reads CASSLATGENTEAFF. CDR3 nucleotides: TGTGCCAGCAGCTTAGCGACTGGGGAGAACACTGAAGCTTTCTTT.

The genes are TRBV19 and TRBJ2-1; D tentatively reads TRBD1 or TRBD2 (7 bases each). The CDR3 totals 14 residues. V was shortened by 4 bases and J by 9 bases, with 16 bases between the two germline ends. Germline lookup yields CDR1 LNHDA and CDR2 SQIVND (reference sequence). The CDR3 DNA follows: TGTGCCAGTAGTACCCTGGGAGGGGGCGTTGAGCAGTTCTTC. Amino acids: CASSTLGGGVEQFF. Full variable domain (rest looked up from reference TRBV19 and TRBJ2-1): DGGITQSPKYLFRKEGQNVTLSCEQNLNHDAMYWYRQDPGQGLRLIYYSQIVNDFQKGDIAEGYSVSREKKESFPLTVTSAQKNPTAFYLCASSTLGGGVEQFFGPGTRLTVL.

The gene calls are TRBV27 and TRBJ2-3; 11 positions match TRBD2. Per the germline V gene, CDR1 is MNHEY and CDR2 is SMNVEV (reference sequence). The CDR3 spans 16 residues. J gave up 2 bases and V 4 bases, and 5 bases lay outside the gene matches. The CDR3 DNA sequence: TGTGCCAGCAGTTCTCTAGCGGGAGGTCTCACAGATACGCAGTATTTT. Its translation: CASSSLAGGLTDTQYF.

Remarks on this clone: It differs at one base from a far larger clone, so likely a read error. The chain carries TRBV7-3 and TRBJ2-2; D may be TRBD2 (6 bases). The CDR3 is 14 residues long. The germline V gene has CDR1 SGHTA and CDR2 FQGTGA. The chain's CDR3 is CTSSPDYRTGELFF. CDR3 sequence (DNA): TGTACCAGCAGCCCGGACTACCGTACCGGGGAGCTGTTTTTT. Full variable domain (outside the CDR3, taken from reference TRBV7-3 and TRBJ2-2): GAGVSQTPSNKVTEKGKYVELRCDPISGHTALYWYRQSLGQGPEFLIYFQGTGAADDSGLPNDRFFAVRPEGSVSTLKIQRTERGDSAVYLCTSSPDYRTGELFFGEGSRLTVL.

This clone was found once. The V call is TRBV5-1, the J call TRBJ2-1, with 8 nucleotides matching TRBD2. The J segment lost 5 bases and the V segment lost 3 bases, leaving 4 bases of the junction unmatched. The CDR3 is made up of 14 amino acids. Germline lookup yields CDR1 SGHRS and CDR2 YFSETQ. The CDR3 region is CASSWSGRDNEQFF. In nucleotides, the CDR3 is TGCGCCAGCAGCTGGAGCGGGAGAGACAATGAGCAGTTCTTC.

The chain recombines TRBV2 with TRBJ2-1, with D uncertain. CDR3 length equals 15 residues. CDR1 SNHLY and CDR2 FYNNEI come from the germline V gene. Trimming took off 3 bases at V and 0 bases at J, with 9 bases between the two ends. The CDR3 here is CASSDEDSSYNEQFF. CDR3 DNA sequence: TGTGCCAGCAGTGACGAGGATAGCTCCTACAATGAGCAGTTCTTC.

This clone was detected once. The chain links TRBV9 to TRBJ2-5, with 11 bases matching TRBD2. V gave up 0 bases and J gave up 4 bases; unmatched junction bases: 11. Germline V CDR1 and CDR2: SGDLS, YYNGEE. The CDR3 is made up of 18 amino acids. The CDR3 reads CASSVAGIAGGPGETQYF. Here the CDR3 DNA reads TGTGCCAGCAGCGTAGCTGGGATAGCGGGAGGGCCGGGAGAGACCCAGTACTTC.

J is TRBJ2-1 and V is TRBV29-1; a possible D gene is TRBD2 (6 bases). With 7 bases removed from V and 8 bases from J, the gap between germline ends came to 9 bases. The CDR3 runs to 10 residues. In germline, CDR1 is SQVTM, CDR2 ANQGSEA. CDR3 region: CSGGVYEQFF. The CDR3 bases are TGCAGCGGGGGGGTATATGAGCAGTTCTTC.

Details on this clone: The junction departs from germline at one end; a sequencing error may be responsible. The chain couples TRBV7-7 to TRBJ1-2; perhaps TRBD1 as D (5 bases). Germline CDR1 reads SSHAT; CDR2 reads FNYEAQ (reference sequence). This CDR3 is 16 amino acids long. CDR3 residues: CASSLGGTPEDYGYTF. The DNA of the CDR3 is TGTGCTAGCAGCTTAGGTGGGACGCCTGAAGACTATGGCTACACCTTC.

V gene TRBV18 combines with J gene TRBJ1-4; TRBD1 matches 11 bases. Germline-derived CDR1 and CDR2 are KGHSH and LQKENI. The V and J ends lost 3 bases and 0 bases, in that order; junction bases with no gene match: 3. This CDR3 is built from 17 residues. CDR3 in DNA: TGTGCCAGCTCACCGGGGACAGGGGGAACAACTAATGAAAAACTGTTTTTT. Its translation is CASSPGTGGTTNEKLFF.

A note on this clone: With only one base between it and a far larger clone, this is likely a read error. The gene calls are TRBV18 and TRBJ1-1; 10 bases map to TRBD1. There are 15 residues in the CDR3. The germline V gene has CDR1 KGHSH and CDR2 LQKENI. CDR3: CACSPTGQGSTEAFF. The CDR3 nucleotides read TGTGCCTGCTCACCAACGGGACAGGGGAGCACTGAAGCTTTCTTT.

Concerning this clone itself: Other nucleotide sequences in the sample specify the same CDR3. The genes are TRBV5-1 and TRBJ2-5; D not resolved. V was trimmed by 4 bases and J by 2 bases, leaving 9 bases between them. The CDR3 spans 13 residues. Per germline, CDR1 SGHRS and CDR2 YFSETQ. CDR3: CASSPGLQETQYF. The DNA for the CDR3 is TGCGCCAGCAGCCCCGGGTTACAAGAGACCCAGTACTTC.

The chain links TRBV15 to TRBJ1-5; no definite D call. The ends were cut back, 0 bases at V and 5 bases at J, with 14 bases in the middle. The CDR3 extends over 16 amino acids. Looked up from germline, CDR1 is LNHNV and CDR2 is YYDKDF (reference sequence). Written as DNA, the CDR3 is TGTGCCACCAGCAGAGATGGTCGGAGGGAGGATCAGCCCCAGCATTTT. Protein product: CATSRDGRREDQPQHF.

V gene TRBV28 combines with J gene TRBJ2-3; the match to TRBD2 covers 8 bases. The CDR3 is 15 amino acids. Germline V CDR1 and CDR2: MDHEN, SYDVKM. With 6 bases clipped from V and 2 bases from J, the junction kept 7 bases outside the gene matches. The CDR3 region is CASSLVSGDTDTQYF. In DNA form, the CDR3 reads TGTGCCAGCAGCCTAGTTAGCGGGGACACAGATACGCAGTATTTT.

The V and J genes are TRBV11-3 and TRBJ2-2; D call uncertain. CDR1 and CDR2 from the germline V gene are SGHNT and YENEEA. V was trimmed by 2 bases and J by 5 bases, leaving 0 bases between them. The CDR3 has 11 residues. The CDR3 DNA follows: TGTGCCAGCAGCTTAACCGGGGAGCTGTTTTTT. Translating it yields CASSLTGELFF.

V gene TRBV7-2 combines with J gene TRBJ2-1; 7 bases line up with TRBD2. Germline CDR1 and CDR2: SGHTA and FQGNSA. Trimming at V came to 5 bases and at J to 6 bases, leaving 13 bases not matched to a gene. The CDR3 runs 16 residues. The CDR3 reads CASSRQSGGGGNEQFF. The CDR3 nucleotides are TGTGCCAGCAGCCGCCAAAGTGGGGGGGGTGGCAATGAGCAGTTCTTC.

The DNA of the CDR3 is TGCAGTGCCCCGCTGCGTGAGCAGTTCTTC. It is translated as CSAPLREQFF. The chain recombines TRBV20-1 with TRBJ2-1; D not resolved. V lost 6 bases, J lost 9 bases, and 9 bases lay in between. Germline V gives CDR1 DFQATT, CDR2 SNEGSKA (reference sequence). This CDR3 spans 10 amino acids.

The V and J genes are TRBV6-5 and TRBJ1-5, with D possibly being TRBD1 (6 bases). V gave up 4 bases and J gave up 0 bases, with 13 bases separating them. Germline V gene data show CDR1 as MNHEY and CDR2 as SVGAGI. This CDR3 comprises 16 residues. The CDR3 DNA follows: TGTGCCAGCAGTTGGGGGACAACAGGTAGCAATCAGCCCCAGCATTTT. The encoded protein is CASSWGTTGSNQPQHF.

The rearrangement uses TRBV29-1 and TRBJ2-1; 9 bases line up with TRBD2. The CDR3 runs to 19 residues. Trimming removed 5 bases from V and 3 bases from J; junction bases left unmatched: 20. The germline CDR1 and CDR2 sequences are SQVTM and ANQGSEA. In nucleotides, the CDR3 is TGCAGCGTTAGGGGGGATCGGCCGATAGGACTAGCGCTCTACAATGAGCAGTTCTTC. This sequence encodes CSVRGDRPIGLALYNEQFF.